This TCR beta chain stems from a study of T cell repertoires in cytomegalovirus infection. Regarding the study as a whole: Ex vivo responses were dominated by HLA-C-restricted CMV-specific TCR beta clonotypes.

TCRdb processed the reads anew with MiXCR; each CDR3 protein has one entry. The sample records nearly 700,000 distinct CDR3 sequences, around 32% being singletons. About this clonotype itself: Its antigen is not known.

The sequences come from cultured PBMCs, collected from culture after CMV antigen stimulation. This clonotype was sampled from a human donor in good health (CMV status not recorded). Some clones in this sample may be carry-over from other donors' samples.

CDR3 DNA: TGTGCCTGGAGTGTACGGGCGGCGACGGGAAACACCATATATTTT. Amino acid sequence: CAWSVRAATGNTIYF. The chain recombines TRBV30 with TRBJ1-3; D uncertain. Trimming took 0 bases from V and 4 from J, leaving 13 bases between them. Germline CDR1 is GTSNPN and CDR2 is SVGIG (reference sequence). CDR3 length equals 15 residues. Based on the CDR3 plus reference TRBV30 and TRBJ1-3, the full variable domain is SQTIHQWPATLVQPVGSPLSLECTVEGTSNPNLYWYRQAAGRGLQLLFYSVGIGQISSEVPQNLSASRPQDRQFILSSKKLLLSDSGFYLCAWSVRAATGNTIYFGEGSWLTVV.